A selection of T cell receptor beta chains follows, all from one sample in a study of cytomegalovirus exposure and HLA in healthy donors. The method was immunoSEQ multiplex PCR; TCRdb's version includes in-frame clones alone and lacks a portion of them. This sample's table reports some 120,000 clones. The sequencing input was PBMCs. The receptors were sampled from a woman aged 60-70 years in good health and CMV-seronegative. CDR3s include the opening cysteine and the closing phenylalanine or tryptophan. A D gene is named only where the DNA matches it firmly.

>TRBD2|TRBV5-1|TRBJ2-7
TGCGCCAGCATGGTCACCACGGGAGGGTTGTCCTACGAGCAGTACTTC
CASMVTTGGLSYEQYF
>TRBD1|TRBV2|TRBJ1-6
TGTGCCAGTACCTTACAGGGGGCGCATTCACCCCTCCACTTT
CASTLQGAHSPLHF
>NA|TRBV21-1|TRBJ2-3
TGTGCCAGCAGCTTTTGTTCGGCTAGCGGGACTCTACACCCTAGCACAGATACGCAGTATTTT
CASSFCSASGTLHPSTDTQYF
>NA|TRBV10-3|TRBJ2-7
TGTGCCATCAGTGATAGCACCTACGAGCAGTACTTC
CAISDSTYEQYF
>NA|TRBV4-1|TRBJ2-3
TGCGCCAGCAGCCAAGAACACAGCACAGATACGCAGTATTTT
CASSQEHSTDTQYF
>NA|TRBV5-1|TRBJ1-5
TGCGCCAGCAGCTTGGTGGAGGGCAATCAGCCCCAGCATTTT
CASSLVEGNQPQHF
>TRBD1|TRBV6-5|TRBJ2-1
TGTGCCAGCAGTTACGGGGGACAGTACAATGAGCAGTTCTTC
CASSYGGQYNEQFF
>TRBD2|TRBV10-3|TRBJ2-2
TGTGCCATCAGTGAGTCCCCACCCGGGACTAGCGGGAGTGGGAACACCGGGGAGCTGTTTTTT
CAISESPPGTSGSGNTGELFF
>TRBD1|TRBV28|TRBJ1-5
TGTGCCAGCAGCTCGGGGACAGGTGCGATTTCGCCCCAGCATTTT
CASSSGTGAISPQHF
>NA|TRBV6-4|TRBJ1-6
TGTGCCAGCAGTCCCGGAGGAGGGGTCCCCAATTCACCCCTCCACTTT
CASSPGGGVPNSPLHF
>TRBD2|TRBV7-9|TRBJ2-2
TGTGCCAGCAGCTCCCGACTGGGTAGCGGGATCACCGGGGAGCTGTTTTTT
CASSSRLGSGITGELFF
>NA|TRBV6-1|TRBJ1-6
TGTGCCAGCAGATTAACAGGGCCCCTGTTTCACTTT
CASRLTGPLFHF
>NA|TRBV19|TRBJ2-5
TGTGCCAGTAGTAGGGGGCGCAGGGAGACCCAGTACTTC
CASSRGRRETQYF
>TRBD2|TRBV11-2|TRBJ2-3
TGTGCCAGCAGCAGGCTAGCGGGGTTAGGCACAGATACGCAGTATTTT
CASSRLAGLGTDTQYF
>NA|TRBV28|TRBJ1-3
TGTGCCAGCAGTTTGCCCTATCCGGGAAGCTCTGGAAACACCATATATTTT
CASSLPYPGSSGNTIYF
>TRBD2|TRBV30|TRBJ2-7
TGTGCCTGGAGCACTAGCGGGATGATCTACGAGCAGTACTTC
CAWSTSGMIYEQYF
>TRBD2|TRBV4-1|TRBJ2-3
TGCGCCAGCAGCCTGGGGCCTGCCAGAGGAGCGGGAAGCACAGATACGCAGTATTTT
CASSLGPARGAGSTDTQYF
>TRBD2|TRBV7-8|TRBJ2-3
TGTGCCAGCAGCCCTGGGGCGGGGGGTACAGATACGCAGTATTTT
CASSPGAGGTDTQYF
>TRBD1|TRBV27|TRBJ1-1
TGTGCCAGCAGGATCACAGGGGACACTGAAGCTTTCTTT
CASRITGDTEAFF
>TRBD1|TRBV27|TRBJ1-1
TGTGCCAGCAGTTTTGGGACAGGGGGCAACACTGAAGCTTTCTTT
CASSFGTGGNTEAFF
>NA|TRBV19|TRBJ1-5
TGTGCCAGTAGTATGGGGCAGGGCAATCAGCCCCAGCATTTT
CASSMGQGNQPQHF
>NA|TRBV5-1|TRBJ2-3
TGCGCCAGCGGTCTGGGGGCGCCCACAGATACGCAGTATTTT
CASGLGAPTDTQYF
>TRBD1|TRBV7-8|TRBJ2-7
TGTGCCAGCAGCTTCGGGACAGGGGAGTACGAGCAGTACTTC
CASSFGTGEYEQYF
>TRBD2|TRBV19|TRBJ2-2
TGTGCCAGTAGTAAGAGCGGGGGGCTGGCCGGGGAGCTGTTTTTT
CASSKSGGLAGELFF
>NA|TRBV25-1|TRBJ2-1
TGTGCCAGCAGTCCGACCGGGGGAGAGTCCTACAATGAGCAGTTCTTC
CASSPTGGESYNEQFF
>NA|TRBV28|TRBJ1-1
TGTGCCAGCGGGGACACCCGAGAGGCTTTCTTT
CASGDTREAFF